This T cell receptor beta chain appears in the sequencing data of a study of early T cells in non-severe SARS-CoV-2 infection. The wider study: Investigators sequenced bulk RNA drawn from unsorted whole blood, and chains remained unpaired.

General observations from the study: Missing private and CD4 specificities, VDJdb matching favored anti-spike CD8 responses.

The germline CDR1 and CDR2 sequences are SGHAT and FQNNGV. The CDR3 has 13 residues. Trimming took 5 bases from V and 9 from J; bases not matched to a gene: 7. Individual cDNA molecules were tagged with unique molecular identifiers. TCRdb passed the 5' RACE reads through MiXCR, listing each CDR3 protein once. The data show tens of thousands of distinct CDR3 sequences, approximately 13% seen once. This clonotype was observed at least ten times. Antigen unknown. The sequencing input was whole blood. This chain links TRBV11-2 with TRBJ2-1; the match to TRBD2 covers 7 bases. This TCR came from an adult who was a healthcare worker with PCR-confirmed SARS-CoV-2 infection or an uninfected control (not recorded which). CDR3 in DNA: TGTGCCAGCAGCCTTGGACTAGAAAGTGAGCAGTTCTTC. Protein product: CASSLGLESEQFF.